A selection of T cell receptor beta chains follows, all from one sample in a study of blood T cell repertoires in COVID-19. Profiling relied on immunoSEQ multiplex PCR, and the TCRdb table lists in-frame clones only, not all of them. This table holds more than 300,000 clones, about nine tenths found once. Input material: peripheral blood. Receptors were obtained from a woman aged 65 to 85 with COVID-19, enrolled during active disease. The CDR3 runs from the conserved cysteine through the conserved F or W. The order of the fields is clone size, V gene, J gene, D gene, CDR3 length, CDR3 DNA, CDR3 protein. A D gene is named only where the DNA matches it firmly. The size entry is marked missing in some rows and otherwise reads once, few, many or a size class.

few	TRBV9	TRBJ1-3	.	16	TGTGCCAGCAGCGTAGCGGGCCAGGGCGGTGGAAACACCATATATTTT	CASSVAGQGGGNTIYF
.	TRBV9	TRBJ2-7	.	15	TGTGCCAGCAGCGTAGATGGGCACCCTTCCTACGAGCAGTACTTC	CASSVDGHPSYEQYF
.	TRBV28	TRBJ1-2	.	12	TGTGCCAGCAGTTTAAACAAATATGGCTACACCTTC	CASSLNKYGYTF
.	TRBV27	TRBJ2-5	TRBD2	15	TGTGCCAGCAGTTTATTCCGCGGGAGTATAGAGACCCAGTACTTC	CASSLFRGSIETQYF
.	TRBV2	TRBJ2-6	.	15	TGTGCCAGCAGCGGACAGACTGTGGGGGCCAACGTCCTGACTTTC	CASSGQTVGANVLTF
.	TRBV5-1	TRBJ2-5	TRBD1	14	TGCGCCAGCAGCCCTGGGACAGCACAAGAGACCCAGTACTTC	CASSPGTAQETQYF
.	TRBV19	TRBJ2-1	.	11	TGTGCCAGTAGTATCAGGAATGAGCAGTTCTTC	CASSIRNEQFF
.	TRBV29-1	TRBJ1-1	TRBD1	13	TGCAGCGTTGAAACAGGGGGACTCACTGAAGCTTTCTTT	CSVETGGLTEAFF
once	TRBV30	TRBJ2-7	.	15	TGTGCCTGGAGAAGTCGTCAGGGCCCCTCCTACGAGCAGTACTTC	CAWRSRQGPSYEQYF
.	TRBV7-9	TRBJ1-1	.	14	TGTGCCAGCAGCTCTAGCGGGGGAGACACTGAAGCTTTCTTT	CASSSSGGDTEAFF
many	TRBV19	TRBJ1-5	.	13	TGTGCCAGTAAATCTTATAGCAATCAGCCCCAGCATTTT	CASKSYSNQPQHF
.	TRBV12-3/TRBV12-4	TRBJ2-1	TRBD2	13	TGTGCCAGCAGTTTAGCGCGCGGGGGTGAGCAGTTCTTC	CASSLARGGEQFF
.	TRBV30	TRBJ1-6	TRBD1	16	TGTGCCTGGAGGAGTTGGAGACAGGGGGATAATTCACCCCTCCACTTT	CAWRSWRQGDNSPLHF
.	TRBV5-1	TRBJ1-6	TRBD1	16	TGCGCCAGCAGCCTCATAAACAGGGGGCACGGGTCACCCCTCCACTTT	CASSLINRGHGSPLHF
.	TRBV10-1	TRBJ1-1	TRBD1	13	TGCGCCAGCAGTGCGGACAGGGGGCAGGTAGCTTTCTTT	CASSADRGQVAFF
.	TRBV7-8	TRBJ1-2	TRBD1	16	TGTGCCAGCAGCTCCGTAGGGGGGACAGATAACTATGGCTACACCTTC	CASSSVGGTDNYGYTF
.	TRBV7-9	TRBJ2-7	.	13	TGTGCCAGCAGCTTAGCGGCCAGCTACGAGCAGTACTTC	CASSLAASYEQYF
.	TRBV24-1	TRBJ1-2	TRBD1	15	TGTGCCACCAGTGAATCGGGACAGGGAGAATATGGCTACACCTTC	CATSESGQGEYGYTF
.	TRBV7-2	TRBJ2-3	TRBD2	17	TGTGCCAGCAGCGGTCCTATCGGGGGGGGCCTGATAGATACGCAGTATTTT	CASSGPIGGGLIDTQYF
.	TRBV6-2/TRBV6-3	TRBJ2-3	.	12	TGTGCCAGCAGTTACGCGGCAGATACGCAGTATTTT	CASSYAADTQYF
once	TRBV28	TRBJ1-4	TRBD1	15	TGTGCCAGCAGTCATACAGGGGGCGCAGATGAAAAACTGTTTTTT	CASSHTGGADEKLFF
.	TRBV28	TRBJ1-1	.	14	TGTGCCAGCAGTTCCCTACGATTGAACACTGAAGCTTTCTTT	CASSSLRLNTEAFF
.	TRBV7-9	TRBJ1-2	.	12	TGTGCCAGCAGCTTAGAGAGCCGTGGCTACACCTTC	CASSLESRGYTF
.	TRBV6-5	TRBJ1-2	.	13	TGTGCCAGCAGCAGAGACACAACCTATGGCTACACCTTC	CASSRDTTYGYTF
.	TRBV11-2	TRBJ1-1	.	12	TGTGCCAGCAGCCCCAAACAGGCTCAAGCTTTCTTT	CASSPKQAQAFF
.	TRBV11-2	TRBJ2-7	TRBD1	14	TGTGCCAGCAGTACGACAGGGGGCAGCTACGAGCAGTACTTC	CASSTTGGSYEQYF
.	TRBV7-3	TRBJ1-2	.	14	TGTGCCAGCAGCTCAAACCAGGGGAACTATGGCTACACCTTC	CASSSNQGNYGYTF
.	TRBV6-2/TRBV6-3	TRBJ2-3	.	12	TGTGCCAGCAGTTACTCCCCCTACTTGTTGTATTTT	CASSYSPYLLYF
.	TRBV5-4	TRBJ2-4	.	16	TGTGCCAGCAGTCCGGACAGTCAACTAGCCAAAAACATTCAGTACTTC	CASSPDSQLAKNIQYF
.	TRBV11-2	TRBJ2-1	.	13	TGTGCCAGCAGCTTTGGGGGGGCCGGCGAGCAGTTCTTC	CASSFGGAGEQFF
.	TRBV5-6	TRBJ2-3	.	15	TGTGCCAGCAGCTCCCCCTCGGGGAGAACAGATACGCAGTATTTT	CASSSPSGRTDTQYF
.	TRBV9	TRBJ1-2	TRBD1	14	TGTGCCAGCAGCGTAGAAGGGACAGGCTATGGCTACACCTTC	CASSVEGTGYGYTF
.	TRBV19	TRBJ1-1	.	12	TGTGCCAGTAGTATCAGCGACACTGAAGCTTTCTTT	CASSISDTEAFF
.	TRBV2	TRBJ1-3	.	14	TGTGCCAGCGCAGGGCAGTACTCTGGAAACACCATATATTTT	CASAGQYSGNTIYF
.	TRBV6-5	TRBJ1-2	TRBD1	16	TGTGCCAGCAGTTACTCGTTGCAGGGGGCAATTTACGGCTACACCTTC	CASSYSLQGAIYGYTF
.	TRBV5-1	TRBJ2-1	TRBD2	16	TGCGCCAGCAGCTTCGTGGGGGGGATACTCTACAATGAGCAGTTCTTC	CASSFVGGILYNEQFF
.	TRBV12-2	TRBJ2-3	.	15	TGTGCAAGTCGCTCCACCGGGGGGGGTGCGGATACGCAGTATTTT	CASRSTGGGADTQYF
.	TRBV7-6	TRBJ1-1	.	14	TGTGCCAGCAGCAATCAGGGGCTGGGCACTGAAGCTTTCTTT	CASSNQGLGTEAFF
.	TRBV9	TRBJ2-7	TRBD1	16	TGTGCCAGCAGCCAGTCCGGGACAGGGGGCCCGGCCGAGCAGTACTTC	CASSQSGTGGPAEQYF
.	TRBV9	TRBJ2-1	.	14	TGTGCCAGCAGCACAGGAAGTCCTCTGGGAGAGCAGTTCTTC	CASSTGSPLGEQFF
once	TRBV30	TRBJ1-5	.	14	TGTGCCTGGAGTGTAACCGAGGCTAATCAGCCCCAGCATTTT	CAWSVTEANQPQHF